This entry lists 8 T cell receptor beta chains sequenced from one sample in a study of blood T cell repertoires in COVID-19. Sequencing was performed with immunoSEQ multiplex PCR; in TCRdb, only in-frame clones are kept and a portion is missing. Of 100,000 or so clones listed, 65% to 90% were seen once; the top ten hold under 4.5%. The specimen sequenced was peripheral blood. These receptors originate from a middle-aged man with acute or convalescent COVID-19.

V usage is TRBV11-2 and J usage is TRBJ1-1; D remains ambiguous. CDR3 size: 12 residues. Germline V lookup: CDR1 SGHAT, CDR2 FQNNGV. The germline V and J ends were trimmed by 2 bases and 3 bases, with 4 bases remaining between them. The CDR3 sequence is CASSLSYTEAFF. DNA for the CDR3: TGTGCCAGCAGCTTATCCTACACTGAAGCTTTCTTT.

V and J are TRBV7-3 and TRBJ1-2; 8 bases are shared with TRBD1. The germline gives CDR1 SGHTA, CDR2 FQGTGA. CDR3 length: 14 amino acids. The V gene end was trimmed by 2 bases and the J gene end by 6 bases; junction bases not matched to a gene: 5. CDR3 region: CASSLQAGGNGYTF. CDR3 coding DNA: TGTGCCAGCAGCTTACAGGCAGGGGGCAATGGCTACACCTTC.

There are a few counts of this clone. The chain uses TRBV4-2 and TRBJ2-7; a possible D gene is TRBD1 (5 bases). CDR3 size: 15 residues. The germline V gene encodes CDR1 LGHNA and CDR2 YNFKEQ. V was shortened by 0 bases and J by 2 bases, with 11 bases between the two germline ends. CDR3 DNA sequence: TGTGCCAGCAGCCAAGAGGGCAGGGTACCCTACGAGCAGTACTTC. Residues: CASSQEGRVPYEQYF.

This chain's CDR3 is CASSYAPGGSREQFF. The CDR3, as DNA: TGTGCCAGCAGTTACGCCCCGGGGGGCTCCCGGGAGCAGTTCTTC. The chain has TRBV6-5 and TRBJ2-1; tentatively, D is TRBD2 (7 bases). The germline gives CDR1 MNHEY, CDR2 SVGAGI. Trimming removed 2 bases at V and 10 bases at J, with 18 bases between. The CDR3 has 15 residues.

This rearrangement joins TRBV30 to TRBJ1-4; D is unclear. Trimming removed 4 bases from V and 4 bases from J, with 16 bases in between. Germline CDR1 GTSNPN, CDR2 SVGIG (reference sequence). The CDR3 is made up of 15 amino acids. The CDR3 bases are TGTGCCTGGAATACCCGTCGACACAGTAATGAAAAACTGTTTTTT. Translation gives CAWNTRRHSNEKLFF.

The chain couples TRBV28 to TRBJ1-1, with 7 positions matching TRBD1. The germline gives CDR1 MDHEN, CDR2 SYDVKM. V was pared by 6 bases and J by 6 bases, with 7 bases of the junction left unmatched. The CDR3 is made up of 13 amino acids. The CDR3 DNA reads TGTGCCAGCAGAGGAGGGACAGTAGCTGAAGCTTTCTTT. Amino acids: CASRGGTVAEAFF.

The chain links TRBV5-1 to TRBJ2-5; D is possibly TRBD2 (6 bases). Germline CDR1 is SGHRS and CDR2 is YFSETQ. CDR3 length: 14 amino acids. Trimming removed 3 bases from V and 2 bases from J, with 11 bases in between. The DNA for the CDR3 is TGCGCCAGCAGCTCCGCTAGCGAACAAGAGACCCAGTACTTC. Amino acid sequence: CASSSASEQETQYF.

V usage is TRBV6-5 and J usage is TRBJ1-1, with TRBD1 matching over 7 bases. The CDR3 length is 16 residues. CDR1 is MNHEY and CDR2 is SVGAGI in the germline V gene. The ends lost 4 bases at V and 1 base at J; junction bases unmatched: 9. The CDR3 DNA follows: TGTGCCAGCAGTTCAGCTCCGACAGGGTCGAACACTGAAGCTTTCTTT. Its translation: CASSSAPTGSNTEAFF.